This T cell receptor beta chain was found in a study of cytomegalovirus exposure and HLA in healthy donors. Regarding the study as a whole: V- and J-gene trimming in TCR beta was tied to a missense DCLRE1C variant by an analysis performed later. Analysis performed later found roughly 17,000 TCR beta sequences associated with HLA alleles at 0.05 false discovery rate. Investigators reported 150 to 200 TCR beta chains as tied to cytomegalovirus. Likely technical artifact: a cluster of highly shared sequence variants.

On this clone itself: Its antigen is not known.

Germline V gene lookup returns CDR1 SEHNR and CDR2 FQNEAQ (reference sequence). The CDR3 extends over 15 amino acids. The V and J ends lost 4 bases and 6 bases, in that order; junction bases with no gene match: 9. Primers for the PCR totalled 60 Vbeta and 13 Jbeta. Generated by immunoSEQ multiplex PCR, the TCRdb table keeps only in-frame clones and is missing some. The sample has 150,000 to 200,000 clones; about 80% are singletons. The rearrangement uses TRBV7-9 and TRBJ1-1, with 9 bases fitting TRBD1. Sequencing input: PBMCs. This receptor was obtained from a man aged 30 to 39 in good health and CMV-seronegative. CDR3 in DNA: TGTGCCAGCAGCTCCGTTTGGGACAGGGCTTCTGAAGCTTTCTTT. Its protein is CASSSVWDRASEAFF.